A single sample is the source of the 32 T cell receptor beta chains below, sequenced in a study of T cell responses to AZD1222 COVID-19 vaccine. Using immunoSEQ multiplex PCR, the repertoire was profiled, and TCRdb retains in-frame clones only, with some absent. This repertoire shows about 150,000 clones, approximately 90% found once; its top ten account for 1.5% to 2%. Sequences were derived from peripheral blood, sampled on day 0 of AZD1222 vaccination. The receptors originated from an adult in good health.

The rearrangement links TRBV12-3 or TRBV12-4 to TRBJ2-3, with a possible D match to TRBD1 (5 bases). V was cut by 6 bases and J by 4 bases, with 8 bases left in between. The CDR3 is made up of 12 amino acids. DNA for the CDR3: TGTGCCAGCAGGAAGGGGTCAGATACGCAGTATTTT. Protein product: CASRKGSDTQYF.

V and J are TRBV7-2 and TRBJ2-1; D possibly matches TRBD1 or TRBD2 (5 bases each). CDR3 length equals 16 residues. Trimming shortened V by 1 base and J by 0 bases, and 10 bases separated the two germline ends. Germline V gene data show CDR1 as SGHTA and CDR2 as FQGNSA. The DNA of the CDR3 is TGTGCCAGCAGCTTAGGAGGGGAACCCTCCTACAATGAGCAGTTCTTC. Amino acids: CASSLGGEPSYNEQFF.

The rearrangement links TRBV4-1 to TRBJ1-6; TRBD1 might be the D (6 bases). Trimming shortened V by 5 bases and J by 10 bases, and 12 bases separated the two germline ends. CDR3 length: 13 residues. Germline CDR1 MGHRA, CDR2 YSYEKL. CDR3 coding DNA: TGCGCCAGCAGCAACAGGGAGGGATCACCCCTCCACTTT. It specifies CASSNREGSPLHF.

This chain uses TRBV5-5 with TRBJ2-5; TRBD1 aligns across 8 bases. The J call may be faulty, since TRBJ2-7 better matches the DNA end. This CDR3 has 15 amino acids. The germline V gene has CDR1 SGHKS and CDR2 YYEKEE (reference sequence). For the CDR3, the DNA is TGTGCCAGCAGCTTCTTCGGACAGGGCTCCTACGAGCAGTACTTC. Amino acids: CASSFFGQGSYEQYF.

The chain is built from TRBV24-1 and TRBJ2-1, with 8 bases identical to TRBD1. CDR1 is KGHDR, CDR2 SFDVKD, per germline. The CDR3 is 16 amino acids. V shed 4 bases and J 0 bases; nucleotides not matched to a gene: 4. This CDR3 is CATSEAGQGSYNEQFF. In DNA form, the CDR3 reads TGTGCCACCAGTGAAGCTGGACAGGGCTCCTACAATGAGCAGTTCTTC.

The chain is built from TRBV6-5 and TRBJ1-1, with no clear D. The germline gives CDR1 MNHEY, CDR2 SVGAGI. CDR3 length: 15 residues. V lost 2 bases and J 4 bases, leaving 14 bases between the germline ends. CDR3 sequence reads: CASSYVGNPSTEAFF. CDR3 sequence (DNA): TGTGCCAGCAGTTACGTGGGGAACCCTAGCACTGAAGCTTTCTTT.

The chain links TRBV11-2 to TRBJ2-7; 9 bases map to TRBD2. Trimming took 5 bases from V and 3 from J; bases not matched to a gene: 11. The CDR3 has 16 residues. From germline, CDR1 is SGHAT and CDR2 FQNNGV. The CDR3, as DNA: TGTGCCAGCAGCCCTAGCGGGGCTTCAATAGTCTACGAGCAGTACTTC. This codes for CASSPSGASIVYEQYF.

The rearrangement joins TRBV6-6 to TRBJ1-6; 7 positions agree with TRBD1. V was clipped by 2 bases and J by 6 bases; unmatched bases: 4. The germline V gene has CDR1 MNHNY and CDR2 SVGAGI (reference sequence). The CDR3 length is 15 residues. DNA of the CDR3: TGTGCCAGCAGTTACCGGGACAGCCCTAATTCACCCCTCCACTTT. It specifies CASSYRDSPNSPLHF.

The chain has TRBV2 and TRBJ1-2, with D hard to call. Germline CDR1 SNHLY, CDR2 FYNNEI. Trimming took off 6 bases at V and 0 bases at J, with 2 bases between the two ends. The CDR3 covers 11 residues. CDR3 residues: CASRANYGYTF. For the CDR3, the DNA is TGTGCCAGCAGAGCTAACTATGGCTACACCTTC.

The chain combines TRBV5-6 with TRBJ2-7; D may correspond to TRBD1 or TRBD2 (5 bases each). CDR1 and CDR2 (germline): SGHDT, YYEEEE. V lost 4 bases to trimming and J lost 4 bases, with 12 bases between them. CDR3 length equals 13 residues. The CDR3 nucleotides are TGTGCCAGCAGCCCGGGGCCTGGATACGAGCAGTACTTC. It encodes CASSPGPGYEQYF.

Turning to this clone: Other DNA sequences in the same sample also yield this CDR3. The chain carries TRBV10-3 and TRBJ1-1; maybe TRBD1 (5 bases). The ends were cut back, 4 bases at V and 8 bases at J, with 8 bases in the middle. This CDR3 is built from 11 residues. Germline CDR1 and CDR2: ENHRY and SYGVKD. The CDR3 DNA reads TGTGCCATCAGTGGTGGGACGGAAGCTTTCTTT. Translating gives CAISGGTEAFF.

The CDR3 protein is CASSSLSTSGIYEQYF. The CDR3, as DNA: TGTGCCAGCTCATCCCTTTCGACTAGCGGAATTTACGAGCAGTACTTC. V usage is TRBV18 and J usage is TRBJ2-7; TRBD2 aligns across 9 bases. In germline, CDR1 is KGHSH, CDR2 LQKENI. The CDR3 is 16 residues long. The J segment lost 4 bases and the V segment lost 5 bases, leaving 12 bases of the junction unmatched. The full variable domain, its missing parts supplied by reference TRBV18 and TRBJ2-7, is NAGVMQNPRHLVRRRGQEARLRCSPMKGHSHVYWYRQLPEEGLKFMVYLQKENIIDESGMPKERFSAEFPKEGPSILRIQQVVRGDSAAYFCASSSLSTSGIYEQYFGPGTRLTVT.

The chain has TRBV7-6 and TRBJ2-2; D is possibly TRBD1 (6 bases). V lost 5 bases to trimming and J lost 4 bases, with 23 bases between them. Germline V gene sequence: CDR1 SGHVS, CDR2 FNYEAQ. The CDR3 is 18 residues long. CDR3 sequence reads: CASSVFRDTALGTGELFF. In DNA form, the CDR3 reads TGTGCCAGCAGCGTTTTCCGGGACACGGCACTGGGCACCGGGGAGCTGTTTTTT.

The chain is built from TRBV28 and TRBJ2-2; 7 positions agree with TRBD1. V dropped 6 bases and J dropped 6; count of bases not matched to a gene: 10. The CDR3 totals 15 residues. CDR1 and CDR2 from the germline V gene are MDHEN and SYDVKM. Here the CDR3 DNA reads TGTGCCAGCAGCGTCGTAGACAGGGATTCCGGGGAGCTGTTTTTT. Encoded protein: CASSVVDRDSGELFF.

The chain carries TRBV28 and TRBJ1-4; D not certain. The CDR3 is 13 amino acids. The germline CDR1 and CDR2 sequences are MDHEN and SYDVKM. V lost 7 bases and J 8 bases, leaving 14 bases between the germline ends. The CDR3 nucleotides are TGTGCCAGCACCCCTAGAGTGGGGGAAAAACTGTTTTTT. Translating it yields CASTPRVGEKLFF.

The gene calls are TRBV6-2 or TRBV6-3 and TRBJ1-4; 7 bases map to TRBD1. Losses at the gene ends were 5 bases for V and 6 bases for J; bases not matched to a gene: 6. There are 14 residues in the CDR3. Germline V gives CDR1 MNHEY, CDR2 SVGEGT. CDR3 sequence: CASSPGTAYEKLFF. The CDR3 region has the DNA TGTGCCAGCAGTCCCGGGACAGCCTATGAAAAACTGTTTTTT.

The chain employs TRBV7-2 and TRBJ2-1; 12 bases agree with TRBD2. Losses at the gene ends were 4 bases for V and 8 bases for J; bases not matched to a gene: 6. Germline-derived CDR1 and CDR2 are SGHTA and FQGNSA. There are 15 residues in the CDR3. CDR3 sequence: CASSSLAGGPDEQFF. The CDR3 DNA reads as TGTGCCAGCAGCTCTCTAGCGGGAGGGCCGGATGAGCAGTTCTTC.

In this sample, this clone turned up once. The CDR3 sequence is CASSITRTSGRETQYF. DNA of the CDR3: TGTGCCAGTAGTATAACCCGGACTAGCGGGAGGGAGACCCAGTACTTC. J is TRBJ2-5 and V is TRBV19, with TRBD2 matching 14 bases. The CDR3 consists of 16 residues. Germline lookup yields CDR1 LNHDA and CDR2 SQIVND (reference sequence). Germline trimming cut 2 bases from V and 5 bases from J; bases unmatched to any gene: 4.

The V call is TRBV18, the J call TRBJ1-1, with D possibly matching TRBD1 (6 bases). The CDR3 spans 15 residues. In germline, CDR1 is KGHSH, CDR2 LQKENI. V was pared by 3 bases and J by 4 bases, with 15 bases between. The CDR3 protein is CASSPSTTGRTEAFF. CDR3 DNA: TGTGCCAGCTCACCCTCTACGACAGGCCGCACTGAAGCTTTCTTT.

V is TRBV20-1 and J is TRBJ1-1, with D possibly TRBD1 on 6 matching bases. Trimming took 6 bases from V and 7 from J, leaving 12 bases between them. This CDR3 has 11 residues. The germline V gene has CDR1 DFQATT and CDR2 SNEGSKA (reference sequence). CDR3: CSASPGVEAFF. The CDR3 DNA reads TGCAGTGCGTCTCCAGGGGTTGAAGCTTTCTTT.

This rearrangement joins TRBV9 to TRBJ1-2, with D possibly being TRBD1 (5 bases). The germline gives CDR1 SGDLS, CDR2 YYNGEE. V was clipped by 3 bases and J by 4 bases, with 28 bases between them. This CDR3 has 19 residues. The CDR3: CASSGWGRTTTAEIYGYTF. The DNA of the CDR3 is TGTGCCAGCAGCGGTTGGGGACGGACGACCACTGCGGAGATCTATGGCTACACCTTC.

The V gene is TRBV5-1, the J gene TRBJ2-7; 7 nucleotides align to TRBD1. CDR1 is SGHRS and CDR2 is YFSETQ in the germline V gene. Trimming took 5 bases from V and 4 from J; bases not matched to a gene: 15. The length of the CDR3 is 16 residues. CDR3 region: CASRPTIDRVRYEQYF. The CDR3 DNA reads TGCGCCAGCAGACCCACCATCGACAGGGTCCGTTACGAGCAGTACTTC.

The V and J genes are TRBV6-5 and TRBJ1-1; D is ambiguous. The V and J ends lost 5 bases and 1 base respectively, with 8 bases between them. CDR1 and CDR2 from the germline V gene are MNHEY and SVGAGI. The CDR3 is made up of 13 amino acids. This CDR3 is CASSTTENTEAFF. The CDR3, as DNA: TGTGCCAGCAGTACCACAGAGAACACTGAAGCTTTCTTT.

The chain has TRBV27 and TRBJ2-5; 14 bases map to TRBD2. Unmatched junction bases numbered 18, after V lost 5 bases and J lost 7 bases. The CDR3 has 19 residues. CDR1 and CDR2 from the germline V gene are MNHEY and SMNVEV (reference sequence). DNA for the CDR3: TGTGCCAGCAGTCTCTCCGGGACTAGCGGGAGAATGGGGCAATGGACCCAGTACTTC. It yields the protein CASSLSGTSGRMGQWTQYF.

This clone was detected only once. V usage is TRBV9 and J usage is TRBJ1-4; TRBD1 aligns across 7 bases. This CDR3 has 14 residues. The V gene's germline CDR1 is SGDLS and CDR2 YYNGEE. Trimming removed 3 bases from V and 7 bases from J; junction bases left unmatched: 6. CDR3 amino acids: CASSARQGPEKLFF. As DNA, the CDR3 is TGTGCCAGCAGCGCCAGACAGGGCCCTGAAAAACTGTTTTTT.

This clone was counted between two and nine times. The chain carries TRBV7-8 and TRBJ1-1; TRBD1 matches 7 bases. After removal of 0 bases from V and 8 bases from J, the junction contained 6 bases not matched to a gene. This CDR3 region has 14 residues. Germline CDR1 reads SGHVS; CDR2 reads FQNEAQ. The chain's CDR3 is CASSLATGTEEAFF. CDR3 nucleotide sequence: TGTGCCAGCAGCTTAGCCACCGGGACAGAAGAAGCTTTCTTT.

This clone was detected only once. The genes are TRBV6-5 and TRBJ1-1, with D uncertain. V dropped 7 bases and J dropped 1 base, with 10 bases sitting between them. The CDR3 has 13 amino acids. CDR1 MNHEY and CDR2 SVGAGI come from the germline V gene. In DNA, the CDR3 is TGTGCCAGCATGCCGGGGAAGAACACTGAAGCTTTCTTT. Its translation: CASMPGKNTEAFF.

The chain is built from TRBV6-5 and TRBJ1-6, with D possibly being TRBD1 (5 bases). This CDR3 comprises 13 residues. Germline CDR1 reads MNHEY; CDR2 reads SVGAGI. The V and J ends lost 0 bases and 8 bases respectively, with 5 bases between them. For the CDR3, the DNA is TGTGCCAGCAGTTACTCGGGGGATTCACCCCTCCACTTT. It specifies CASSYSGDSPLHF.

The chain recombines TRBV7-8 with TRBJ1-3; D is uncertain. The CDR3 has 15 residues. The V gene's germline CDR1 is SGHVS and CDR2 FQNEAQ. The V gene lost 2 bases and the J gene lost 0 bases, with 8 bases spanning the gap. The DNA for the CDR3 is TGTGCCAGCAGCTTATTGGGGTACTCTGGAAACACCATATATTTT. It encodes CASSLLGYSGNTIYF.

This chain links TRBV6-1 with TRBJ1-3, with D unresolved. The CDR3 length is 13 residues. From germline, CDR1 is MNHNS and CDR2 SASEGT. Trimming shortened V by 2 bases and J by 9 bases, and 11 bases separated the two germline ends. The CDR3 sequence is CASSELLRSTIYF. The CDR3 coding sequence is TGTGCCAGCAGTGAACTGCTCCGAAGCACCATATATTTT.

This rearrangement joins TRBV7-9 to TRBJ1-1; no definite D call. The CDR3 is 13 amino acids. Germline assignment: CDR1 SEHNR and CDR2 FQNEAQ (reference sequence). Trimming cost V 7 bases and J 3 bases, with 12 bases left between them. Here the CDR3 reads CASTASSYTEAFF. DNA for the CDR3: TGTGCCAGCACCGCTTCTAGCTACACTGAAGCTTTCTTT.

The chain uses TRBV19 and TRBJ2-7; D is possibly TRBD2 (6 bases). Germline CDR1 LNHDA, CDR2 SQIVND (reference sequence). The CDR3 sequence is 14 residues long. V was shortened by 4 bases and J by 3 bases, with 13 bases between the two germline ends. The chain's CDR3 is CASSRAISGYEQYF. In DNA form, the CDR3 reads TGTGCCAGTAGTAGAGCCATTAGCGGCTACGAGCAGTACTTC.